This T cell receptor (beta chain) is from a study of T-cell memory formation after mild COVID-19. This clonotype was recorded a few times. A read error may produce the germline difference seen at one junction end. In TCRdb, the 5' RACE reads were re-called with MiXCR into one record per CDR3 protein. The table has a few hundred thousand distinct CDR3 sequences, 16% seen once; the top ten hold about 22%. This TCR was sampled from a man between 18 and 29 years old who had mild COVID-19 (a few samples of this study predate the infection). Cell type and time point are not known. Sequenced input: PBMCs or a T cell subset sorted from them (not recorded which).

In DNA form, the CDR3 reads TGTGCCAGCATCTTGGGCAGGGCGAACACTGAAGCTTTCTTT. Translating gives CASILGRANTEAFF. This chain links TRBV5-5 with TRBJ1-1, with D perhaps TRBD1 (5 bases). The CDR3 consists of 14 residues. Germline CDR1 reads SGHKS; CDR2 reads YYEKEE (reference sequence).